This is a list of T cell receptor beta chains from one sample in a study of T cells in Graves' hyperthyroidism and ophthalmopathy. TCRdb recomputed calls from the multiplex PCR reads with MiXCR, one row per CDR3 protein. Counted here are about 620,000 distinct CDR3 sequences, about a sixth occurring once; the ten biggest clones make up less than 4.5%. Sequenced material: blood. Receptor source: a woman aged 25 to 45 with Graves' hyperthyroidism. Both conserved end residues are part of each CDR3. Fields, in order: D gene, V gene, J gene, clone size, CDR3 protein, CDR3 DNA. The D gene is left open where the match is weak. Clone size appears in some rows only: once, few, many, or a class for an expanded clone.

.	TRBV3-1	TRBJ2-1	.	CASSERPSIEQFF	TGTGCCAGCAGCGAGCGACCGAGTATTGAGCAGTTCTTC
TRBD1	TRBV2	TRBJ2-1	many	CASSEADRVSYNEQFF	TGTGCCAGCAGTGAAGCGGACAGGGTCTCCTACAATGAGCAGTTCTTC
.	TRBV7-9	TRBJ2-4	many	CASSLAISWGKNIQYF	TGTGCCAGCAGCTTAGCGATCAGCTGGGGCAAAAACATTCAGTACTTC
TRBD2	TRBV7-3	TRBJ2-1	.	CASSSQPGLAGANEQFF	TGTGCCAGCAGCTCACAGCCGGGACTAGCGGGAGCCAATGAGCAGTTCTTC
.	TRBV12-5	TRBJ1-2	many	CASGVTYGYTF	TGTGCTAGTGGTGTGACCTATGGCTACACCTTC
TRBD2	TRBV7-3	TRBJ2-1	.	CASSSTSELEQFF	TGTGCCAGCAGCTCAACTAGCGAACTTGAGCAGTTCTTC
.	TRBV7-9	TRBJ2-7	few	CASSFRGSDYEQYF	TGTGCCAGCAGCTTTAGAGGCTCAGACTACGAGCAGTACTTC
TRBD1	TRBV6-2/TRBV6-3	TRBJ1-5	.	CASSYSRDRPQPQHF	TGTGCCAGCAGTTACTCGAGGGACAGGCCCCAGCCCCAGCATTTT
TRBD2	TRBV2	TRBJ2-3	.	CASSVMAGGHTDTQYF	TGTGCCAGCAGTGTTATGGCGGGAGGCCACACAGATACGCAGTATTTT
.	TRBV6-1	TRBJ2-7	many	CASTHSWEHEQYF	TGTGCCAGCACACACAGCTGGGAGCACGAGCAGTACTTC
.	TRBV6-1	TRBJ2-2	.	CASERGSNTGELFF	TGTGCCAGCGAAAGGGGCAGTAACACCGGGGAGCTGTTTTTT
.	TRBV5-1	TRBJ2-7	many	CASSLDRESSYEQYF	TGCGCCAGCAGCTTGGACAGAGAGTCATCCTACGAGCAGTACTTC
.	TRBV11-3	TRBJ2-2	many	CASSLDGWSDTGELFF	TGTGCCAGCAGCTTAGATGGGTGGTCGGACACCGGGGAGCTGTTTTTT
TRBD2	TRBV7-2	TRBJ2-7	few	CASSIGTSGRRIYEQYF	TGTGCCAGCAGCATCGGGACTAGCGGGAGGCGTATCTACGAGCAGTACTTC
.	TRBV7-9	TRBJ1-1	many	CASSLGRSEAFF	TGTGCCAGCAGCTTGGGCCGCTCTGAAGCTTTCTTT
TRBD1	TRBV28	TRBJ2-5	.	CASSVGGTGGPETQYF	TGTGCCAGCAGTGTAGGTGGGACAGGGGGTCCAGAGACCCAGTACTTC
TRBD2	TRBV20-1	TRBJ2-1	few	CSARSSGRSYNEQFF	TGCAGTGCTAGATCCAGCGGGAGGTCCTACAATGAGCAGTTCTTC
.	TRBV5-6	TRBJ1-1	few	CASSLEGKRTEAFF	TGTGCCAGCAGCTTGGAGGGGAAGCGCACTGAAGCTTTCTTT
.	TRBV11-2	TRBJ2-7	many	CASSFRRVAYEQYF	TGTGCCAGCAGCTTTCGGCGGGTGGCCTACGAGCAGTACTTC
TRBD2	TRBV28	TRBJ2-1	many	CASSFSGRATEQFF	TGTGCCAGCAGTTTTAGCGGGAGGGCAACTGAGCAGTTCTTC
TRBD2	TRBV27	TRBJ2-1	many	CASIRAGATYNEQFF	TGTGCCAGCATACGGGCGGGAGCGACCTACAATGAGCAGTTCTTC
TRBD2	TRBV20-1	TRBJ2-5	.	CSASGGTSGGQTQYF	TGCAGTGCTAGCGGGGGGACTAGCGGGGGTCAGACCCAGTACTTC
.	TRBV27	TRBJ2-1	many	CASHSPVNEQFF	TGTGCCAGCCACAGCCCTGTCAATGAGCAGTTCTTC
.	TRBV28	TRBJ1-5	many	CASRGVYQPQHF	TGTGCCAGCAGGGGGGTCTATCAGCCCCAGCATTTT
.	TRBV18	TRBJ2-3	many	CASSPAAGGGTDTQYF	TGTGCCAGCTCACCGGCGGCAGGAGGGGGTACAGATACGCAGTATTTT
.	TRBV27	TRBJ2-7	many	CASSIGGPGYEQYF	TGTGCCAGCAGTATCGGAGGGCCGGGATACGAGCAGTACTTC
TRBD2	TRBV30	TRBJ2-1	many	CAWSAGTSGRSEQFF	TGTGCCTGGAGTGCCGGGACTAGCGGGAGGAGTGAGCAGTTCTTC
TRBD1	TRBV6-1	TRBJ2-5	.	CASSDNPGQGPETQYF	TGTGCCAGCAGCGATAACCCGGGACAGGGGCCCGAGACCCAGTACTTC
TRBD2	TRBV20-1	TRBJ2-7	many	CSVRTSGASYEQYF	TGCAGTGTTAGGACTAGCGGGGCCTCCTACGAGCAGTACTTC
.	TRBV4-3	TRBJ1-6	few	CASSQDLSAGSSYNSPLHF	TGCGCCAGCAGCCAAGATCTCTCGGCAGGGAGCTCCTATAATTCACCCCTCCACTTT
.	TRBV29-1	TRBJ1-2	few	CSVEDSAGENYGYTF	TGCAGCGTTGAAGATTCGGCAGGAGAAAACTATGGCTACACCTTC
TRBD1	TRBV11-2	TRBJ2-3	many	CASSLLGQGGDTQYF	TGTGCCAGCAGCTTACTCGGACAGGGTGGGGATACGCAGTATTTT
TRBD1	TRBV2	TRBJ2-1	.	CASSPTGLDEQFF	TGTGCCAGCAGCCCGACAGGGTTGGATGAGCAGTTCTTC
.	TRBV4-1	TRBJ2-7	.	CASSSRGNEQYF	TGCGCCAGCAGCAGCAGGGGCAACGAGCAGTACTTC
.	TRBV7-8	TRBJ2-5	many	CASSLRENQETQYF	TGTGCCAGCAGCTTACGCGAAAATCAAGAGACCCAGTACTTC
TRBD2	TRBV12-3/TRBV12-4	TRBJ2-7	many	CASTKLTGGRTYEQYF	TGTGCCAGCACCAAACTAACGGGAGGCCGAACCTACGAGCAGTACTTC
.	TRBV18	TRBJ2-2	few	CASSPPFGVTGELFF	TGTGCCAGCTCACCTCCTTTCGGGGTGACCGGGGAGCTGTTTTTT
.	TRBV6-6	TRBJ2-3	few	CASSYVREGRGSTDTQYF	TGTGCCAGCAGTTACGTTCGGGAAGGAAGGGGGAGCACAGATACGCAGTATTTT
TRBD1	TRBV20-1	TRBJ2-7	many	CSARGERGQGSWYEQYF	TGCAGTGCTAGAGGGGAAAGGGGACAGGGTTCGTGGTACGAGCAGTACTTC
.	TRBV2	TRBJ1-1	many	CASSTSGESEAFF	TGTGCCAGCAGTACGTCAGGGGAAAGTGAAGCTTTCTTT
TRBD2	TRBV29-1	TRBJ2-1	.	CSVAVRAGGHNEQFF	TGCAGCGTTGCGGTAAGAGCGGGAGGGCATAATGAGCAGTTCTTC
.	TRBV2	TRBJ1-1	many	CASTLQGPTEAFF	TGTGCCAGCACATTACAGGGACCCACTGAAGCTTTCTTT
.	TRBV19	TRBJ1-5	.	CASRRARDQPQHF	TGTGCCAGTAGACGAGCACGGGATCAGCCCCAGCATTTT
.	TRBV5-1	TRBJ1-5	.	CASRDTENSNQPQHF	TGCGCCAGCAGGGACACGGAGAATAGCAATCAGCCCCAGCATTTT
.	TRBV7-9	TRBJ1-1	many	CASSLGWGANTEAFF	TGTGCCAGCAGCTTAGGGTGGGGGGCCAACACTGAAGCTTTCTTT
.	TRBV7-2	TRBJ2-6	many	CASSPTATSSGANVLTF	TGTGCCAGCAGCCCAACGGCAACCTCCTCTGGGGCCAACGTCCTGACTTTC
.	TRBV28	TRBJ1-4	many	CASSSDRDSSANEKLFF	TGTGCCAGCAGTTCAGACCGGGACTCCTCTGCTAATGAAAAACTGTTTTTT
.	TRBV6-1	TRBJ2-7	.	CASTPSQDSYEQYF	TGTGCCAGCACTCCTTCACAGGACTCCTACGAGCAGTACTTC
TRBD1	TRBV6-1	TRBJ2-3	few	CASTVPPGTGKGTDTQYF	TGTGCCAGCACAGTTCCGCCGGGGACAGGCAAGGGCACAGATACGCAGTATTTT
.	TRBV6-1	TRBJ2-1	many	CASSDERASRAQFF	TGTGCCAGCAGTGACGAAAGGGCCTCCAGGGCGCAGTTCTTC
.	TRBV19	TRBJ2-5	many	CAITGQNQETQYF	TGTGCCATCACAGGACAGAACCAAGAGACCCAGTACTTC
.	TRBV24-1	TRBJ2-1	few	CATSDGSGYNEQFF	TGTGCCACCAGTGATGGTAGCGGCTACAATGAGCAGTTCTTC
.	TRBV13	TRBJ2-1	many	CASSLSGLRNEQFF	TGTGCCAGCAGCTTATCCGGGCTTAGGAATGAGCAGTTCTTC
TRBD2	TRBV27	TRBJ2-2	many	CASSPRTSSTGELFF	TGTGCCAGCAGTCCTCGGACTAGTAGCACCGGGGAGCTGTTTTTT
.	TRBV2	TRBJ1-2	.	CASSVVNPNYGYTF	TGTGCCAGCAGTGTAGTGAATCCAAACTATGGCTACACCTTC
.	TRBV6-2/TRBV6-3	TRBJ2-4	.	CASSDPLGTQLAKNIQYF	TGTGCCAGCAGTGACCCCCTCGGGACGCAATTAGCCAAAAACATTCAGTACTTC
.	TRBV24-1	TRBJ2-7	.	CATSDPSDVTYEQYF	TGTGCCACCAGTGATCCCTCGGACGTAACCTACGAGCAGTACTTC
.	TRBV11-1	TRBJ2-1	many	CASSLGRGIGQFF	TGTGCCAGCAGCTTAGGACGGGGGATCGGGCAGTTCTTC
TRBD1	TRBV6-1	TRBJ1-4	few	CASRTTGGPNEKLFF	TGTGCCAGCAGGACCACAGGGGGGCCTAATGAAAAACTGTTTTTT